The 12 T cell receptor beta chains reported below all come from one sample, sequenced in a study of blood T cell repertoires in COVID-19. Repertoires were generated with immunoSEQ multiplex PCR, while TCRdb's copy carries only in-frame clones and drops some. Among 150,000 to 200,000 clones, roughly 86% were seen once, and the ten largest hold 20% to 25%. Sequencing input: PBMCs or T cells enriched from blood (not recorded which). The receptor source for this set is a woman in her forties in a cohort exposed to, infected with or recovered from COVID-19 (not recorded which).

The rearrangement joins TRBV2 to TRBJ2-3, with TRBD2 matching 7 bases. V gave up 2 bases and J gave up 2 bases; unmatched junction bases: 7. Germline-derived CDR1 and CDR2 are SNHLY and FYNNEI. The CDR3 runs 16 residues. CDR3 DNA sequence: TGTGCCAGCAGTGAAAGGGCGGGGGTATACACAGATACGCAGTATTTT. Translating gives CASSERAGVYTDTQYF.

The rearrangement links TRBV13 to TRBJ1-4, with 8 bases matching TRBD1. Looked up from germline, CDR1 is PRHDT and CDR2 is FYEKMQ (reference sequence). This CDR3 region has 17 residues. The V gene end was trimmed by 2 bases and the J gene end by 7 bases; junction bases not matched to a gene: 12. Here the CDR3 reads CASSLRDRRPLPEKLFF. The CDR3 coding sequence is TGTGCCAGCAGCTTACGGGACAGGCGACCCCTTCCTGAAAAACTGTTTTTT.

The chain combines TRBV18 with TRBJ2-1; TRBD2 agrees at 11 bases. V lost 5 bases and J lost 4; bases outside the gene matches: 10. This CDR3 has 17 amino acids. Germline CDR1 reads KGHSH; CDR2 reads LQKENI. The CDR3 DNA sequence: TGTGCCAGCTCATCCCCCCCTAGCGGGGGGATGTACAATGAGCAGTTCTTC. Protein product: CASSSPPSGGMYNEQFF.

In its sample, this clone was seen once. The chain combines TRBV11-3 with TRBJ1-2; 8 bases map to TRBD1. In germline, CDR1 is SGHNT, CDR2 YENEEA. The CDR3 runs 15 residues. The ends lost 5 bases at V and 6 bases at J; junction bases unmatched: 11. DNA for the CDR3: TGTGCCAGCAGCCCACCCGGGTCAGGGGGCAATGGCTACACCTTC. Translation gives CASSPPGSGGNGYTF.

The chain has TRBV19 and TRBJ2-5, with D perhaps TRBD1 (6 bases). The germline gives CDR1 LNHDA, CDR2 SQIVND (reference sequence). This CDR3 is 14 amino acids long. V shed 4 bases and J shed 0 bases, with 9 bases lying between them. The CDR3 reads CASSTQGHQETQYF. CDR3 DNA: TGTGCCAGTAGTACTCAGGGGCACCAAGAGACCCAGTACTTC.

The chain links TRBV28 to TRBJ2-7; 9 bases are shared with TRBD1. This CDR3 has 19 residues. V lost 4 bases, J lost 1 base, and 17 bases stayed unmatched. CDR1 is MDHEN and CDR2 is SYDVKM in the germline V gene. The CDR3 sequence: CASSSHLNMRDRVSYEQYF. CDR3 DNA: TGTGCCAGCAGTTCACATCTCAATATGCGGGACAGGGTGTCCTACGAGCAGTACTTC. Full variable domain (missing parts from reference TRBV28 and TRBJ2-7): DVKVTQSSRYLVKRTGEKVFLECVQDMDHENMFWYRQDPGLGLRLIYFSYDVKMKEKGDIPEGYSVSREKKERFSLILESASTNQTSMYLCASSSHLNMRDRVSYEQYFGPGTRLTVT.

V gene TRBV25-1 combines with J gene TRBJ1-2; a possible D gene is TRBD1 (5 bases). The ends were cut back, 7 bases at V and 4 bases at J, with 13 bases in the middle. Germline lookup yields CDR1 MGHDK and CDR2 SYGVNS. The CDR3 sequence is 13 residues long. CDR3 loop: CASTPGGIYGYTF. CDR3 bases: TGTGCCAGCACCCCGGGGGGGATCTATGGCTACACCTTC.

Regarding this clone: A much bigger clone sits one base away, suggesting this may be a read error. The same CDR3 is also encoded by other DNA sequences in this sample. J is TRBJ2-3 and V is TRBV6-1, with 14 bases identical to TRBD2. Trimming cost V 3 bases and J 4 bases; bases outside gene matches: 0. CDR3 length: 15 amino acids. CDR1 MNHNS and CDR2 SASEGT come from the germline V gene. The chain's CDR3 is CASSETSGGADTQYF. As DNA, the CDR3 is TGTGCCAGCAGTGAGACTAGCGGGGGGGCAGATACGCAGTATTTT.

This CDR3 reads CASSRYEGAGLPNYGYTF. CDR3 coding DNA: TGTGCCAGCAGCCGTTACGAGGGGGCCGGTCTCCCGAACTATGGCTACACCTTC. The chain has TRBV3-1 (or the pseudogene TRBV3-2) and TRBJ1-2; 7 nucleotides line up with TRBD1. The CDR3 sequence is 18 residues long. Per germline, CDR1 LGHDT and CDR2 YNNKEL (reference sequence). V trimming: 4 bases; J trimming: 2 bases; junction bases outside the gene matches: 16.

Only a few counts were recorded for this clone. The rearrangement joins TRBV2 to TRBJ2-7; 9 bases line up with TRBD1. V was clipped by 7 bases and J by 3 bases; unmatched bases: 16. The length of the CDR3 is 17 residues. Germline V gives CDR1 SNHLY, CDR2 FYNNEI. The CDR3: CASTNIGPGQGFYEQYF. In DNA, the CDR3 is TGTGCCAGCACCAACATTGGGCCGGGACAGGGATTCTACGAGCAGTACTTC.

The chain is built from TRBV13 and TRBJ2-5; D not certain. Trimming pared 5 bases from V and 5 bases from J, leaving 9 bases between. Germline V CDR1 and CDR2: PRHDT, FYEKMQ (reference sequence). The CDR3 is made up of 12 amino acids. CDR3 residues: CASSIVPETQYF. In DNA, the CDR3 is TGTGCCAGCAGCATCGTTCCGGAGACCCAGTACTTC.

As for this clone: One end of the junction varies from germline; a read error may be responsible. The J gene is TRBJ2-3, the V gene TRBV2; tentative D call: TRBD2 (6 bases). From germline, CDR1 is SNHLY and CDR2 FYNNEI. The CDR3 runs to 14 residues. Written as DNA, the CDR3 is TGCGCTGGCTGGGGACTGCGCCGTCCAGATACGCAGTATTTT. It yields the protein CAGWGLRRPDTQYF. The whole variable domain, filled in from reference TRBV2 and TRBJ2-3, reads EPEVTQTPSHQVTQMGQEVILRCVPISNHLYFYWYRQILGQKVEFLVSFYNNEISEKSEIFDDQFSVERPDGSNFTLKIRSTKLEDSAMYFCAGWGLRRPDTQYFGPGTRLTVL.